The rows below give T cell receptor beta chains drawn from one sample of a study of STAT5B mutations in CD4+ large granular lymphocyte leukemia. Sequencing was performed with immunoSEQ multiplex PCR; in TCRdb, only in-frame clones are kept and a portion is missing. Found here are about 40,000 clones, 80% to 90% of them singletons; the top ten hold around 3.5%. Sequenced material: CD4+ T cells from blood buffy coats. These receptors were obtained from a human donor in good health. Both conserved end residues are part of each CDR3. The order of the fields is J gene, V gene, D gene, CDR3 protein, CDR3 DNA. D genes are given only for firm matches.

>TRBJ1-2|TRBV5-1|TRBD1
CASSLGQGAGYGYTF
TGCGCCAGCAGCTTGGGGCAGGGGGCCGGCTATGGCTACACCTTC
>TRBJ1-1|TRBV7-9|.
CASSLAPAGEAFF
TGTGCCAGCAGCTTAGCACCCGCGGGCGAAGCTTTCTTT
>TRBJ1-1|TRBV5-1|.
CASSLSMNTEAFF
TGCGCCAGCAGCCTTAGTATGAACACTGAAGCTTTCTTT
>TRBJ1-2|TRBV2|.
CASSEARGLGGYTF
TGTGCCAGCAGTGAAGCCAGGGGATTGGGTGGCTACACCTTC
>TRBJ2-1|TRBV5-5|TRBD1
CASSTNPGQVAYNEQFF
TGTGCCAGCAGCACCAACCCCGGACAGGTTGCCTACAATGAGCAGTTCTTC
>TRBJ2-1|TRBV7-9|TRBD1
CASSLGQGYNEQFF
TGTGCCAGCAGCTTGGGACAGGGTTACAATGAGCAGTTCTTC
>TRBJ1-5|TRBV7-2|.
CASSAGESNQPQHF
TGTGCCAGCAGCGCAGGGGAGAGCAATCAGCCCCAGCATTTT
>TRBJ1-2|TRBV5-1|.
CASSLDPGINYGYTF
TGCGCCAGCAGCTTGGATCCAGGGATAAACTATGGCTACACCTTC
>TRBJ1-4|TRBV2|.
CASSSFQGFNEKLFF
TGTGCCAGCAGTTCCTTTCAGGGTTTTAATGAAAAACTGTTTTTT
>TRBJ2-1|TRBV2|TRBD2
CASRKRGGLNEQFF
TGTGCCAGCAGAAAGCGGGGGGGCCTAAATGAGCAGTTCTTC
>TRBJ2-7|TRBV10-3|TRBD1
CAIRRDRGEQYF
TGTGCCATCAGGCGAGACAGGGGCGAGCAGTACTTC
>TRBJ2-7|TRBV7-2|.
CASSLAGGSYEQYF
TGTGCCAGCAGCTTAGCGGGAGGCTCCTACGAGCAGTACTTC
>TRBJ1-1|TRBV11-3|.
CASSALGAFGNTEAFF
TGTGCCAGCAGCGCACTCGGGGCCTTCGGGAACACTGAAGCTTTCTTT
>TRBJ1-1|TRBV14|TRBD1
CASSQLWGQYYTEAFF
TGTGCCAGCAGCCAACTATGGGGACAGTACTACACTGAAGCTTTCTTT
>TRBJ2-1|TRBV6-6|.
CASSYRQGPAYNEQFF
TGTGCCAGCAGTTACCGCCAGGGGCCAGCCTACAATGAGCAGTTCTTC
>TRBJ2-3|TRBV29-1|.
CSVRVAPPLDTQYF
TGCAGCGTTAGGGTAGCACCCCCCTTGGATACGCAGTATTTT
>TRBJ1-6|TRBV6-1|.
CASSDSSSRFPLHF
TGTGCCAGCAGTGACTCTTCATCCAGATTCCCCCTCCACTTT
>TRBJ1-6|TRBV27|.
CASRGMNSPLHF
TGTGCCAGCAGGGGAATGAATTCACCCCTCCACTTT
>TRBJ2-2|TRBV18|TRBD2
CASSPPLAGGKGSGELFF
TGTGCCAGCTCACCACCCCTAGCGGGAGGAAAAGGTTCCGGGGAGCTGTTTTTT
>TRBJ2-5|TRBV5-8|TRBD1
CASSFVIGGETQYF
TGTGCCAGCAGCTTTGTGATAGGGGGCGAGACCCAGTACTTC
>TRBJ2-2|TRBV7-3|.
CASSLWGTSNTGELFF
TGTGCCAGCAGCTTATGGGGTACTTCGAACACCGGGGAGCTGTTTTTT
>TRBJ2-4|TRBV6-1|TRBD1
CASSQTGGNIQYF
TGTGCCAGCAGCCAGACAGGGGGTAACATTCAGTACTTC
>TRBJ2-2|TRBV11-3|.
CASSPLVGGELFF
TGTGCCAGCAGCCCGCTCGTAGGCGGGGAGCTGTTTTTT
>TRBJ2-7|TRBV28|TRBD2
CASSPSGSGHYEQYF
TGTGCCAGCAGCCCTAGCGGGAGTGGCCACTACGAGCAGTACTTC
>TRBJ2-1|TRBV29-1|TRBD2
CSVEASGSKVNEQFF
TGCAGCGTTGAGGCTAGCGGGAGTAAAGTGAATGAGCAGTTCTTC
>TRBJ2-1|TRBV5-1|TRBD2
CASSSGLAGYNEQFF
TGCGCCAGCAGCAGTGGACTAGCGGGATACAATGAGCAGTTCTTC
>TRBJ1-2|TRBV11-2|.
CASSLSDGGFNYGYTF
TGTGCCAGCAGCTTAAGTGACGGGGGATTTAACTATGGCTACACCTTC
>TRBJ2-5|TRBV11-3|.
CASSLSSQETQYF
TGTGCCAGCAGCTTAAGTAGCCAAGAGACCCAGTACTTC
>TRBJ2-7|TRBV28|TRBD1
CASSLGDRGYEQYF
TGTGCCAGCAGTTTGGGGGACAGAGGCTACGAGCAGTACTTC
>TRBJ1-6|TRBV9|.
CASSVGQSYNSPLHF
TGTGCCAGCAGCGTAGGACAATCCTATAATTCACCCCTCCACTTT
>TRBJ2-1|TRBV10-3|.
CAISDPGAAAYNEQFF
TGTGCCATCAGTGACCCGGGGGCAGCGGCCTACAATGAGCAGTTCTTC
>TRBJ1-4|TRBV5-1|.
CASSLDGWVATNEKLFF
TGCGCCAGCAGCTTGGATGGGTGGGTTGCCACTAATGAAAAACTGTTTTTT
>TRBJ2-7|TRBV29-1|.
CSVLTLYRDTYEQYF
TGCAGCGTCCTGACGCTTTACCGGGACACCTACGAGCAGTACTTC
>TRBJ2-2|TRBV9|.
CASSLFTGSRAGELFF
TGTGCCAGCAGCCTATTTACAGGGAGTCGGGCCGGGGAGCTGTTTTTT
>TRBJ2-3|TRBV29-1|.
CSVRTADTQYF
TGCAGCGTGCGGACGGCAGATACGCAGTATTTT
>TRBJ1-5|TRBV19|.
CASSIDLFVQPQHF
TGTGCCAGTAGTATAGATCTATTCGTCCAGCCCCAGCATTTT
>TRBJ2-3|TRBV7-2|.
CASSLAPALDTDTQYF
TGTGCCAGCAGCTTAGCCCCGGCCCTAGACACAGATACGCAGTATTTT
>TRBJ2-7|TRBV10-3|.
CAISPGGGPHYEQYF
TGTGCCATCAGCCCCGGGGGAGGCCCGCACTACGAGCAGTACTTC
>TRBJ2-3|TRBV5-6|.
CASSLSSGSSTDTQYF
TGTGCCAGCAGCTTGTCCAGCGGATCTAGCACAGATACGCAGTATTTT
>TRBJ2-1|TRBV7-9|TRBD2
CASSLARSAGSNEQFF
TGTGCCAGCAGCTTAGCGCGGTCAGCGGGAAGCAATGAGCAGTTCTTC